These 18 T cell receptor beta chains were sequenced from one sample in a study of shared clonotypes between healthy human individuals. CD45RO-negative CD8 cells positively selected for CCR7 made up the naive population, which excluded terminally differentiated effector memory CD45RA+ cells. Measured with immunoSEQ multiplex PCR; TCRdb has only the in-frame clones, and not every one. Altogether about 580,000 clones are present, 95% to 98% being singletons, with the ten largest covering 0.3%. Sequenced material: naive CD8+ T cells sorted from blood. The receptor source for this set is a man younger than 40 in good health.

In DNA, the CDR3 is TGTGCCAGCAGTCCCCCCGGGACAGGCCTTGACGAGCAGTACTTC. Translating it yields CASSPPGTGLDEQYF. The chain uses TRBV28 and TRBJ2-7; 8 bases line up with TRBD1. V was pared by 5 bases and J by 5 bases, with 11 bases of the junction left unmatched. This CDR3 region has 15 residues. Germline values: CDR1 MDHEN, CDR2 SYDVKM.

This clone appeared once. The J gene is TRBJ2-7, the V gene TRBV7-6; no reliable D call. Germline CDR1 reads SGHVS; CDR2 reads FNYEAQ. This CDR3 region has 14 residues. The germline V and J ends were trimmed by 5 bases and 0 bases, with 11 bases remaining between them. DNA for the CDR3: TGTGCCAGCAGCGCCGGGCGGAGCTCCTACGAGCAGTACTTC. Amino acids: CASSAGRSSYEQYF.

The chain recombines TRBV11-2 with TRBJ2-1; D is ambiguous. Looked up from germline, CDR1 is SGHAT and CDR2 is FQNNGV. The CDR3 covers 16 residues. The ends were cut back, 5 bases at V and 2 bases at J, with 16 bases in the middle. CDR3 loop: CASSPRTVYPYNEQFF. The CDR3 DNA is TGTGCCAGCAGCCCAAGAACGGTGTATCCCTACAATGAGCAGTTCTTC.

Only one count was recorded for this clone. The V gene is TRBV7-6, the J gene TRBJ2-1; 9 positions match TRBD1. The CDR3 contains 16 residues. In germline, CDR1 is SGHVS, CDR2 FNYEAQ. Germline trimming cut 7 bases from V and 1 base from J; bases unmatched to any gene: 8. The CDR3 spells CASTQSGTGSYNEQFF. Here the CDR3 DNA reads TGTGCCAGCACCCAATCCGGGACAGGGTCCTACAATGAGCAGTTCTTC.

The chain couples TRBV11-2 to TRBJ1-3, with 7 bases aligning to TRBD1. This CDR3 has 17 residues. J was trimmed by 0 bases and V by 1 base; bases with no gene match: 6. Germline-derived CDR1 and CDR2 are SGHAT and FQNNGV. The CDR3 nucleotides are TGTGCCAGCAGCTTAGTTCTAGGACAGGACTCTGGAAACACCATATATTTT. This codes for CASSLVLGQDSGNTIYF.

CDR3 coding DNA: TGCGCCAGCAGCCAAGTCAGCACTAGCTCCTACGAGCAGTACTTC. Amino acids: CASSQVSTSSYEQYF. This chain joins TRBV4-1 and TRBJ2-7; D is perhaps TRBD2 (5 bases). The CDR3 has 15 amino acids. Germline CDR1 MGHRA, CDR2 YSYEKL. V was shortened by 1 base and J by 0 bases, with 10 bases between the two germline ends.

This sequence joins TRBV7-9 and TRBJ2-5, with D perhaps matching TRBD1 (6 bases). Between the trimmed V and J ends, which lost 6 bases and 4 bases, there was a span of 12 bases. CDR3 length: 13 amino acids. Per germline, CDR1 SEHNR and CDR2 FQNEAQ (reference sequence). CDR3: CASRAPGAETQYF. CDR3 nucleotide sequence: TGTGCCAGCAGAGCACCAGGGGCAGAGACCCAGTACTTC.

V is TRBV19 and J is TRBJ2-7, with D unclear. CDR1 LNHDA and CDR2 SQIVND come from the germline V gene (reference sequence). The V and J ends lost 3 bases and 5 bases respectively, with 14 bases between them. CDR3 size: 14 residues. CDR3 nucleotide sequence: TGTGCCAGTAGTATTACGGTCGGGCCGAACGAGCAGTACTTC. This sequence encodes CASSITVGPNEQYF.

CDR3 residues: CASSPPGRSNYGYTF. For the CDR3, the DNA is TGTGCCAGCTCACCACCCGGGCGGAGCAACTATGGCTACACCTTC. V and J are TRBV18 and TRBJ1-2; D is undetermined. The germline CDR1 and CDR2 sequences are KGHSH and LQKENI. The germline V and J ends were trimmed by 0 bases and 2 bases, with 10 bases remaining between them. The CDR3 runs to 15 residues.

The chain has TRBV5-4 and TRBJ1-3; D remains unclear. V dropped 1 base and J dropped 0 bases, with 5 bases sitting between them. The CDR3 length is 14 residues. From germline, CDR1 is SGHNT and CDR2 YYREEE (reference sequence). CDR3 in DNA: TGTGCCAGCAGCTTGCATGGCTCTGGAAACACCATATATTTT. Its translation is CASSLHGSGNTIYF.

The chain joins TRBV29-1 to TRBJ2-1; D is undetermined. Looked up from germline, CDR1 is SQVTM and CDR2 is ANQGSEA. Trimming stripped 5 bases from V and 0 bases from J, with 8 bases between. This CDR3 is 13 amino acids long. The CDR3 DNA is TGCAGCGTTCTTCCTGGCTCCTACAATGAGCAGTTCTTC. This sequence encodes CSVLPGSYNEQFF.

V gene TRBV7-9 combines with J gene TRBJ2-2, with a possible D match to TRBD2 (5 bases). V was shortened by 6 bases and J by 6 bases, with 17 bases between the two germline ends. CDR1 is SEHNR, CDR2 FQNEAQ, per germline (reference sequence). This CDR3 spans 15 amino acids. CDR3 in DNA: TGTGCCAGCAGACATCCCCTCGGGGTGGCCGGGGAGCTGTTTTTT. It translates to CASRHPLGVAGELFF.

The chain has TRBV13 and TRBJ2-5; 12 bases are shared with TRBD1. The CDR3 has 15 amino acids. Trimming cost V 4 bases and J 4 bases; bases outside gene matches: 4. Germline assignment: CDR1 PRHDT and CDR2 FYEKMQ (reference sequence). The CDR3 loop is CASSWGTGGGETQYF. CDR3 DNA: TGTGCCAGCAGCTGGGGGACAGGGGGCGGAGAGACCCAGTACTTC.

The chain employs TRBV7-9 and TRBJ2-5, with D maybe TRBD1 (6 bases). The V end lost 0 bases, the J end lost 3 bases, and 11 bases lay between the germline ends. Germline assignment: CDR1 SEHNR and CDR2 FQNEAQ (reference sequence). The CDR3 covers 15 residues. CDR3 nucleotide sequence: TGTGCCAGCAGCTTAGCCGGGACACCCAAAGAGACCCAGTACTTC. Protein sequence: CASSLAGTPKETQYF.

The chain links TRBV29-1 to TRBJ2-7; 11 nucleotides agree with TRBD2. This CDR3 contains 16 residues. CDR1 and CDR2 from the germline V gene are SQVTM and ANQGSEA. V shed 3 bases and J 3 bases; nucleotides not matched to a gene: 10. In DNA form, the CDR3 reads TGCAGCGTTGAGGGGACTAGCGGTTCCAGTAACTACGAGCAGTACTTC. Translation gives CSVEGTSGSSNYEQYF.

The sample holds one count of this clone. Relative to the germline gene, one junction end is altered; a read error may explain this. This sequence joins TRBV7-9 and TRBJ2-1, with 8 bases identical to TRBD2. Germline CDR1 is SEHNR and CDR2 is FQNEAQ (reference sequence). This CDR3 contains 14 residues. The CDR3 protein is CAQTGTRSSNEQFF. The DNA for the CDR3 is TGTGCCCAAACTGGGACTAGATCCTCCAATGAGCAGTTCTTC.

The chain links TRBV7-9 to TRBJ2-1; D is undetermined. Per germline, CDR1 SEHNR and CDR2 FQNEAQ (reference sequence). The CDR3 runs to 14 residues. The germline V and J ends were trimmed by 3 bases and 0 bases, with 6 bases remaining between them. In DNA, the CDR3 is TGTGCCAGCAGCTTGGCGGCCTCCTACAATGAGCAGTTCTTC. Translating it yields CASSLAASYNEQFF.

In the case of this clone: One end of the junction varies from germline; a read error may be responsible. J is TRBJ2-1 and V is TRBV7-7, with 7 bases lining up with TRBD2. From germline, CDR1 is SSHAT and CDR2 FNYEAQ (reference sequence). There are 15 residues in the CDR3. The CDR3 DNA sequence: TGTGCTAGCAGCTCTGACTATAGCGGGTACAATGAGCAGTTCTTC. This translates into CASSSDYSGYNEQFF.